This entry concerns a single TCR beta chain. Unique molecular identifiers featured in how the TCRbeta library was prepared. TCRdb called the PCR reads again in MiXCR, with one record for every CDR3 protein. The top ten clones hold 4.5% to 6% of a sample with approximately 490,000 distinct CDR3 sequences, under 15% of them seen once. The data originate from a study of T-cell reconstitution after alpha-beta-depleted transplantation in children. The length of the CDR3 is 14 residues. The germline gives CDR1 LGHNA, CDR2 YSLEER. Deletions cut 0 bases from V and 4 bases from J, with 9 bases between. This specimen consisted of PBMCs from the stem cell graft donor, obtained from the stem cell graft. This chain uses TRBV4-3 with TRBJ1-1; D gene unclear. This receptor was identified in a human donor who donated a stem cell graft to a child with combined immunodeficiency. CDR3 residues: CASSQDGEGTEAFF. The CDR3 DNA reads as TGCGCCAGCAGCCAAGATGGGGAGGGCACTGAAGCTTTCTTT.